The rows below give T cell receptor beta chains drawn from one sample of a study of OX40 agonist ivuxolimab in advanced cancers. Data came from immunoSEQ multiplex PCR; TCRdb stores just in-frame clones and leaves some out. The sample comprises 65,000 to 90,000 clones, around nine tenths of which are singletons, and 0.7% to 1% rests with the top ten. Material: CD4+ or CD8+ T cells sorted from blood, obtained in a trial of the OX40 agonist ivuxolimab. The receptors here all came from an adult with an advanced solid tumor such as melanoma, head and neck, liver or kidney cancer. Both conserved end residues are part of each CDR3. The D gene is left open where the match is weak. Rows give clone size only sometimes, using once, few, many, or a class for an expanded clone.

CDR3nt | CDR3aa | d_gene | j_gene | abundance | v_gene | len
TGTGCCAGCAGCCTGGGACGGCACGGCGGGGAGCTGTTTTTT | CASSLGRHGGELFF | . | TRBJ2-2 | . | TRBV7-3 | 14
TGCGCCAGCAGCCCAGCAGCTGCTACAGGGGGCGCCTCCTACGAGCAGTACTTC | CASSPAAATGGASYEQYF | TRBD1 | TRBJ2-7 | few | TRBV4-1 | 18
TGTGCCAGCAGTGAAGCGCTTGGGGGCCCGAAGCCCCAGCATTTT | CASSEALGGPKPQHF | . | TRBJ1-5 | . | TRBV2 | 15
TGTGCCAGCACCGCCTCTGGGGCCAACGTCCTGACTTTC | CASTASGANVLTF | . | TRBJ2-6 | few | TRBV6-5 | 13
TGTGCCAGCAGCGCGACCGGGACAGGGGCCTACGAGCAGTACTTC | CASSATGTGAYEQYF | TRBD1 | TRBJ2-7 | . | TRBV5-6 | 15
TGCGCCAGCAGCCAAATGGGCGACGGAGAAGCTTTCTTT | CASSQMGDGEAFF | . | TRBJ1-1 | . | TRBV4-1 | 13
TGTGCCAGCAGCTTTACCTTCACTGGGCGATCTTCTTACGAGCAGTACTTC | CASSFTFTGRSSYEQYF | . | TRBJ2-7 | . | TRBV7-9 | 17
TGTGCCAGCAGTGAAGGTTTCGGGAGCCGCAATGAGCAGTTCTTC | CASSEGFGSRNEQFF | . | TRBJ2-1 | . | TRBV6-1 | 15
TGCGCCAGCAGCCTCCCGAGGCTCGGGCATTTT | CASSLPRLGHF | . | TRBJ1-5 | . | TRBV23-1 | 11
TGTGCCAGCACCCGCGTGGGGCGCACTGAAGCTTTCTTT | CASTRVGRTEAFF | . | TRBJ1-1 | . | TRBV6-5 | 13
TGTGCCAGTATGGGGCAGAACACTGAAGCTTTCTTT | CASMGQNTEAFF | . | TRBJ1-1 | . | TRBV28 | 12
TGTGCCAGCAGCACCGAGGACAGGCGTTGGGGGACCCAGTACTTC | CASSTEDRRWGTQYF | TRBD1 | TRBJ2-5 | . | TRBV9 | 15
TGTGCCAGCAGCTTTCAGGGGGGGGCAAGAGAGCAGTACTTC | CASSFQGGAREQYF | . | TRBJ2-7 | . | TRBV11-2 | 14
TGTGCCAGCAGTATGGGTGCTAACTATGGCTACACCTTC | CASSMGANYGYTF | . | TRBJ1-2 | . | TRBV6-5 | 13
TGTGCCGTCTCACTACCGCAAAAGGCGAACACCGGGGAGCTGTTTTTT | CAVSLPQKANTGELFF | . | TRBJ2-2 | . | TRBV5-4 | 16
TGTGCCAGCAGCCGGGACAGGGATCAGCCCCAGCATTTT | CASSRDRDQPQHF | TRBD1 | TRBJ1-5 | once | TRBV6-1 | 13
TGTGCCAGCAGTGAAGAGAGAAGTCAGCCCCAGCATTTT | CASSEERSQPQHF | . | TRBJ1-5 | . | TRBV2 | 13
TGTGCCAGCAGCCCAGGGAATTGGGAGACCCAGTACTTC | CASSPGNWETQYF | . | TRBJ2-5 | . | TRBV28 | 13
TGTGCCAGCAGTGGGACAGGCAATCAGCCCCAGCATTTT | CASSGTGNQPQHF | . | TRBJ1-5 | . | TRBV2 | 13
TGCGCCAGCAGTGACTCCTGGGGGGGGCGGTACAATGAGCAGTTCTTC | CASSDSWGGRYNEQFF | . | TRBJ2-1 | . | TRBV10-2 | 16